This T cell receptor beta chain is from a study of blood T cell repertoires in COVID-19. Study-wide context: PBMCs, B-cell-depleted T cells, or T cells provided the cDNA or gDNA that made up the material.

Sequenced by immunoSEQ multiplex PCR; TCRdb stores in-frame clones only, minus some. The sample lists more than 150,000 clones; about nine tenths were seen once. Trimming removed 5 bases from V and 0 bases from J, with 16 bases in between. There are 16 residues in the CDR3. Germline-derived CDR1 and CDR2 are LNHDA and SQIVND (reference sequence). The rearrangement links TRBV19 to TRBJ1-1; D not certain. Sequencing was carried out using peripheral blood. This clonotype was obtained from an older man with active or convalescent COVID-19. This CDR3 reads CASSVSGGRLNTEAFF. CDR3 nucleotide sequence: TGTGCCAGTAGTGTGTCGGGTGGTAGACTGAACACTGAAGCTTTCTTT. The full variable domain, in which reference TRBV19 and TRBJ1-1 provide the parts outside the CDR3, is DGGITQSPKYLFRKEGQNVTLSCEQNLNHDAMYWYRQDPGQGLRLIYYSQIVNDFQKGDIAEGYSVSREKKESFPLTVTSAQKNPTAFYLCASSVSGGRLNTEAFFGQGTRLTVV.